A selection of T cell receptor beta chains follows, all from one sample in a study of read filtering for tumor transcriptome and immune sequencing. TCRdb re-derived calls from the reads in MiXCR, one entry per CDR3 protein. Among tens of thousands of distinct CDR3 sequences listed, around a fifth were seen once. The sequenced sample consisted of a population of CD138-negative cells sorted from bone marrow. These receptors were taken from a donor at least 40 years old with multiple myeloma. The conserved cysteine and the conserved F or W are not part of the CDR3 here. Not every row has a clone size; where given, it reads once, few, many or a size class.

j_call: TRBJ1-4; clone_size: few; v_call: TRBV2; cdr3_aa: ASSERTGLNEKLF
j_call: TRBJ2-3; clone_size: NA; v_call: TRBV19; cdr3_aa: ASSRSAADTQY
j_call: TRBJ2-3; clone_size: many; v_call: TRBV9; cdr3_aa: ASSTRGSGATDTQY
j_call: TRBJ2-2; clone_size: many; v_call: TRBV19; cdr3_aa: ASTPQGVRTGELF
j_call: TRBJ1-1; clone_size: few; v_call: TRBV5-1; cdr3_aa: ASSLLGVTEAF
j_call: TRBJ1-2; clone_size: NA; v_call: TRBV12-3/TRBV12-4; cdr3_aa: ASSLALGLGYGYT
j_call: TRBJ2-1; clone_size: many; v_call: TRBV2; cdr3_aa: ASSEEGGPHNEQF
j_call: TRBJ1-2; clone_size: many; v_call: TRBV28; cdr3_aa: ASRTGPET
j_call: TRBJ2-3; clone_size: NA; v_call: TRBV2; cdr3_aa: ASSGDPSGGAQDTQY
j_call: TRBJ1-1; clone_size: few; v_call: TRBV2; cdr3_aa: ASQGEEIGAF
j_call: TRBJ1-1; clone_size: many; v_call: TRBV6-1; cdr3_aa: ASSEWGDTEAF
j_call: TRBJ1-2; clone_size: many; v_call: TRBV6-2/TRBV6-3; cdr3_aa: ASSYWLGYGYT
j_call: TRBJ2-5; clone_size: NA; v_call: TRBV29-1; cdr3_aa: SVKGQNQETQY
j_call: TRBJ2-7; clone_size: many; v_call: TRBV18; cdr3_aa: ASSKGQDQAYEQY
j_call: TRBJ2-7; clone_size: NA; v_call: TRBV28; cdr3_aa: AGIPNGQVGEQY
j_call: TRBJ2-3; clone_size: many; v_call: TRBV2; cdr3_aa: ASSASGRTDTQY
j_call: TRBJ2-5; clone_size: few; v_call: TRBV3-1; cdr3_aa: ASSQDTGQETQY
j_call: TRBJ2-5; clone_size: many; v_call: TRBV27; cdr3_aa: ASRQGLRETQY
j_call: TRBJ1-1; clone_size: many; v_call: TRBV5-1; cdr3_aa: ASSGTGTGVEAF
j_call: TRBJ1-1; clone_size: NA; v_call: TRBV6-4; cdr3_aa: ASSEGQGTEAF
j_call: TRBJ1-1; clone_size: NA; v_call: TRBV5-1; cdr3_aa: ASSLSGENTEAF
j_call: TRBJ1-4; clone_size: many; v_call: TRBV7-9; cdr3_aa: ASSPKGQSQNEKLF
j_call: TRBJ1-1; clone_size: many; v_call: TRBV9; cdr3_aa: ASSPQVGGGTEAF
j_call: TRBJ2-3; clone_size: many; v_call: TRBV6-2/TRBV6-3; cdr3_aa: ASSYTKPGLPPDTQY
j_call: TRBJ2-3; clone_size: many; v_call: TRBV29-1; cdr3_aa: SGGLAGGRTETQY
j_call: TRBJ2-5; clone_size: few; v_call: TRBV7-8; cdr3_aa: ASREDRVRETQY
j_call: TRBJ2-7; clone_size: many; v_call: TRBV18; cdr3_aa: ASSVGTYEQY
j_call: TRBJ2-6; clone_size: many; v_call: TRBV7-9; cdr3_aa: ASSLAGGANVLT
j_call: TRBJ2-7; clone_size: many; v_call: TRBV6-2/TRBV6-3; cdr3_aa: ASSYSNTLYEQY
j_call: TRBJ1-1; clone_size: many; v_call: TRBV30; cdr3_aa: AWTLGSALLVEAF
j_call: TRBJ2-1; clone_size: medium-sized; v_call: TRBV12-3/TRBV12-4; cdr3_aa: ASSFYTYNEQF
j_call: TRBJ2-3; clone_size: many; v_call: TRBV5-1; cdr3_aa: ASSSRQVTDTQY
j_call: TRBJ2-1; clone_size: many; v_call: TRBV7-3; cdr3_aa: ASSTDRYNEQF
j_call: TRBJ1-1; clone_size: many; v_call: TRBV6-2/TRBV6-3; cdr3_aa: ASSYGGQGPTEAF
j_call: TRBJ1-5; clone_size: many; v_call: TRBV7-2; cdr3_aa: ASSLAGIEGQPQH
j_call: TRBJ2-5; clone_size: NA; v_call: TRBV28; cdr3_aa: ASSAGGQETQY
j_call: TRBJ1-4; clone_size: many; v_call: TRBV20-1; cdr3_aa: SAQEGAANEKLF
j_call: TRBJ1-1; clone_size: few; v_call: TRBV19; cdr3_aa: ASSIAPGGGLNTEAF
j_call: TRBJ2-5; clone_size: many; v_call: TRBV6-1; cdr3_aa: ASSEGQGTGETQY
j_call: TRBJ2-7; clone_size: few; v_call: TRBV20-1; cdr3_aa: SALGGGAPYEQY
j_call: TRBJ2-3; clone_size: many; v_call: TRBV6-6; cdr3_aa: ASSDRGQSTDTQY
j_call: TRBJ2-3; clone_size: many; v_call: TRBV7-9; cdr3_aa: ASSPGLAGARTDTQY
j_call: TRBJ1-1; clone_size: many; v_call: TRBV5-1; cdr3_aa: ASSGGGGGEAF
j_call: TRBJ2-1; clone_size: many; v_call: TRBV24-1; cdr3_aa: ATSEPRAGGDEQF
j_call: TRBJ1-1; clone_size: many; v_call: TRBV5-1; cdr3_aa: ASSPGQPHTEAF
j_call: TRBJ2-1; clone_size: NA; v_call: TRBV24-1; cdr3_aa: ATSDSRTAYNEQL
j_call: TRBJ2-7; clone_size: many; v_call: TRBV2; cdr3_aa: ASSERSAGGHYEQY
j_call: TRBJ1-5; clone_size: few; v_call: TRBV24-1; cdr3_aa: ATSTGVQPQH
j_call: TRBJ2-3; clone_size: many; v_call: TRBV25-1; cdr3_aa: ASSGTGGDTQY
j_call: TRBJ1-1; clone_size: few; v_call: TRBV19; cdr3_aa: ASSEDRIRAF
j_call: TRBJ2-4; clone_size: many; v_call: TRBV5-1; cdr3_aa: ASRETGTSKNIQY
j_call: TRBJ2-7; clone_size: NA; v_call: TRBV5-1; cdr3_aa: ASSLAGEVYEQY
j_call: TRBJ1-3; clone_size: few; v_call: TRBV5-1; cdr3_aa: ASSFTHGAPGNTIY
j_call: TRBJ1-1; clone_size: few; v_call: TRBV5-4; cdr3_aa: ASRVTGEFTEAF
j_call: TRBJ1-2; clone_size: many; v_call: TRBV12-3/TRBV12-4; cdr3_aa: ASSFGRENYGYT
j_call: TRBJ1-1; clone_size: many; v_call: TRBV6-4; cdr3_aa: ATRRGPNTEAF
j_call: TRBJ2-4; clone_size: NA; v_call: TRBV2; cdr3_aa: ASSRGGVAKNTQY